This T cell receptor beta chain was sequenced in a study of identical twins (dated by TCRdb to 2016 to 2017). Study-level background: To test whether fetal clonotypes persist, this study deep-sequenced TCR alpha and beta repertoires from monozygotic twins, from unrelated adults of various ages, and from cord blood. To rule out contamination, the twin experiments were replicated at different times with different library preparation protocols.

Receptor amplification or capture employed 5' RACE. TCRdb records Illumina HiSeq 2000 as the sequencer. Template switching added a universal primer binding site, and the final cDNA carried a unique molecular identifier that allowed TCR cDNA molecules to be counted accurately. Specific primers in the conserved constant-segment region were used to synthesize first-strand cDNA for the TCR alpha and beta chains. To control for contamination, every cDNA library was double barcoded, receiving both a SMART-Mk sample barcode and Illumina barcodes. TruSeq adapter sequences and Illumina sample barcodes were added in two successive PCR steps. The Illumina HiSeq platform was used with custom primers to sequence TCR alpha and beta cDNA libraries. Processing in the source paper ran as follows. Unique molecular identifiers were extracted from raw reads with MiGEC, and CDR3 positions were determined with MiXCR. Recombination models were inferred per individual with the repgenHMM and IGoR tools using an EM algorithm. The tcR package in R was used for shared clonotype analysis, with sharing normalized by the product of cloneset sizes. To study raw recombination free of thymic and clonal selection effects, out-of-frame nonproductive sequences were analyzed. TCRdb redid the processing of the public reads, applying fastp at Q25 and MiXCR, and retained in-frame beta chains. Every distinct CDR3 protein forms one entry, paired with its most common genes and DNA. Clone size and V and J calls follow TCRdb, not the original study. The table for this sample lists fewer than 500,000 distinct CDR3 sequences; roughly 26% of them were counted only once. The top ten hold 2.9% of the sample.

Study-wide conclusions, independent of this receptor: Conclusions relied on cross-sectional statistical analysis, since the same donors could not be followed over many years. Fewer insertions were carried by abundant cord blood beta clonotypes; a weaker similar trend was observed in young adult naive repertoires, while no such trend was observed in memory repertoires. Zero-insertion analyses could be partly confounded by invariant T cells such as MAIT and iNKT, although diverse VJ usage argued against such confounding for most clonotypes. A weaker excess of twin sharing was found in beta out-of-frame sequences because the signal-to-noise ratio was lowered by fewer shared sequences. Recombination models systematically underestimated out-of-frame TCR alpha sharing in monozygotic twins but agreed with sharing between unrelated individuals. Out-of-frame TCR alpha sequences shared between twins showed an excess of low generation-probability sequences compared with coincidental sharing between unrelated individuals.

Points on this clonotype: Its binding antigen is unknown. Within one base of it there is no much larger clone, and no base qualities were kept.

Every donor was a healthy Caucasian. Three pairs of female monozygotic twins, all aged roughly 18 to 29 years, were included in the twin cohort. CD4+ and CD8+ T cell populations were isolated with positive isolation kits from Invitrogen. The cysteine opens and the phenylalanine closes a CDR3 of 15 amino acids. Left in the record is the CDR3 DNA by itself, 45 bases read in frame from the first base. Cut back by 5 bases and 4 bases, the V and J ends lie 18 bases apart. The germline V gene (reference sequence) provides CDR1 SEHNR and CDR2 FQNEAQ. These data were also filed under a second study, of T cells expressing NK-cell markers. As the second publication notes: Fewer than ten donors provided sorted CD3+CD56+NKG2C+, CD3+CD56+NKG2C- and CD3+CD56-NKG2C+ T-cell subsets, whose TCR beta-chain repertoires were profiled. Among the eight sequenced donors, only one was HCMV-seronegative, while the other seven were HCMV-seropositive. In several experiments an anti-gammadeltaTCR antibody was added to restrict sorting to alphabetaTCR-expressing T cells. In more than five donors, the dominant CD3+CD56+NKG2C+ clonotypes were found to rank among the top 10 CD8+ clonotypes and to make up about 1.0-7.0% of CD8+ T cells. Those dominant clonotypes were again the most abundant among CD3+CD56-NKG2C+ cells in several donors, at about 25-60.1%. Whether the expanded NKG2C-expressing T cell clones were specific for HCMV antigens was left unclear. The eight sequenced donors were randomly selected healthy volunteers, three men and five women. HCMV serostatus was determined by detecting HCMV-specific IgG in serum with a commercial ELISA kit. MIGEC was used to demultiplex reads and group reads by UMI, and MiTCR was used to assemble and quantify clonotypes. Only TCR cDNA sequences supported by at least two reads were kept to exclude erroneous sequences. The tcR package was used for downstream repertoire analysis, and clonotypes were matched across fractions by CDR3 nucleotide sequence plus V segment. VDJmatch was used to annotate antigen specificity against VDJdb, with one amino acid substitution in CDR3 allowed.

Sequencing input: CD4+ T cells sorted from blood. The rearrangement combines TRBV7-9 with TRBJ2-7, and possibly TRBD2, on 6 matching bases. This sequence was found in a woman under 30 in good health. The base sequence is TGTGCCAGCAGCCCAGGGCTACCGGGAGTTTACGAGCAGTACTTC. Its protein is CASSPGLPGVYEQYF.